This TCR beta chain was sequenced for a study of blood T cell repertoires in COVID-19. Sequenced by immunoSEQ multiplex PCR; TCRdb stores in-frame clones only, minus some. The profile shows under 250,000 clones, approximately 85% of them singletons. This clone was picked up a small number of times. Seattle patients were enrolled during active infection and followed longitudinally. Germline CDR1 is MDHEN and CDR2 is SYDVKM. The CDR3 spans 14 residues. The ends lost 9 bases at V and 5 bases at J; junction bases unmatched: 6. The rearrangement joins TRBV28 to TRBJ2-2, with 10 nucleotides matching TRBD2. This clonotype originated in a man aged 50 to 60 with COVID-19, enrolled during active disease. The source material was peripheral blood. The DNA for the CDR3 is TGTGCCAGTAGAGCGGGGGGGCAAACCGGGGAGCTGTTTTTT. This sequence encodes CASRAGGQTGELFF.